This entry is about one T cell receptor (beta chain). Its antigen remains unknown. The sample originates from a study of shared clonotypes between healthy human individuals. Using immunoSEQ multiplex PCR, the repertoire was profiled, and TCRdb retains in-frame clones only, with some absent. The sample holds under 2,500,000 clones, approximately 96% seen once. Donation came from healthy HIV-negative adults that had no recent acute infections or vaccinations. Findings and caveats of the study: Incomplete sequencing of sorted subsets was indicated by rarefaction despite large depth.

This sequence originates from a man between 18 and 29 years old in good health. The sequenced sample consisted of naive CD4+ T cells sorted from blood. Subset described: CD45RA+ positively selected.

The CDR3 loop is CSVEDNQGGGGYTF. The CDR3 DNA reads TGCAGCGTTGAAGATAATCAGGGAGGGGGAGGCTACACCTTC. This sequence joins TRBV29-1 and TRBJ1-2, with TRBD1 as a possible D gene (6 bases). Trimming took off 0 bases at V and 8 bases at J, with 16 bases between the two ends. The CDR3 totals 14 residues. Looked up from germline, CDR1 is SQVTM and CDR2 is ANQGSEA.